Below are 24 T cell receptor beta chains sequenced from a single sample in a study of CD8 T cells in Susac syndrome. RNA totalling roughly 0.5 to 1 ug underwent reverse transcription with random hexamers. In TCRdb, the immunoSEQ multiplex PCR reads were re-called with MiXCR into one record per CDR3 protein. This table has over 150,000 distinct CDR3 sequences, roughly 94% appearing once. The sequenced sample consisted of CD4+ T cells from PBMCs. These receptors were taken from a human donor with Susac syndrome.

This chain connects TRBV20-1 to TRBJ2-1, with 10 nucleotides matching TRBD2. From germline, CDR1 is DFQATT and CDR2 SNEGSKA (reference sequence). V lost 3 bases and J lost 9; bases outside the gene matches: 11. The CDR3 is 15 residues long. CDR3 nucleotide sequence: TGCAGTGCTAGTCGGGTGCGGCTAGCGGGGGTTGAGCAGTTCTTC. It encodes CSASRVRLAGVEQFF.

V and J are TRBV20-1 and TRBJ1-5, with D unresolved. CDR3 length: 12 amino acids. Germline CDR1 is DFQATT and CDR2 is SNEGSKA (reference sequence). The germline V and J ends were trimmed by 6 bases and 2 bases, with 8 bases remaining between them. The CDR3, as DNA: TGCAGTGCCCCACGGGGCAATCAGCCCCAGCATTTT. Its translation is CSAPRGNQPQHF.

This chain connects TRBV18 to TRBJ1-2; the D is unclear. The V gene lost 6 bases and the J gene lost 8 bases, with 16 bases spanning the gap. The CDR3 is made up of 13 amino acids. Germline lookup yields CDR1 KGHSH and CDR2 LQKENI. CDR3 DNA: TGTGCCAGCTCCGGGTCCCGGTCGGCGGGCTACACCTTC. It yields the protein CASSGSRSAGYTF.

This rearrangement joins TRBV3-1 to TRBJ2-7, with D hard to call. CDR1 is LGHDT and CDR2 is YNNKEL in the germline V gene (reference sequence). This CDR3 comprises 15 residues. V was clipped by 1 base and J by 0 bases, with 10 bases between them. The DNA for the CDR3 is TGTGCCAGCAGCCAAGGGGCAGGCAGCTCCTACGAGCAGTACTTC. The encoded protein is CASSQGAGSSYEQYF.

V usage is TRBV7-9 and J usage is TRBJ2-1; TRBD2 agrees at 9 bases. This CDR3 comprises 15 residues. The germline V gene encodes CDR1 SEHNR and CDR2 FQNEAQ (reference sequence). Germline trimming cut 7 bases from V and 6 bases from J; bases unmatched to any gene: 10. The CDR3 reads CASTSSGVNTNEQFF. CDR3 DNA: TGTGCCAGCACCTCTAGCGGGGTCAATACCAATGAGCAGTTCTTC.

The chain is built from TRBV30 and TRBJ2-1; maybe TRBD2 (6 bases). V dropped 4 bases and J dropped 7 bases, with 17 bases sitting between them. The germline gives CDR1 GTSNPN, CDR2 SVGIG (reference sequence). The CDR3 totals 14 residues. The CDR3 bases are TGTGCCTGGAAGGTGGGGGTGGAGGGGAATGAGCAGTTCTTC. It is translated as CAWKVGVEGNEQFF.

The chain has TRBV28 and TRBJ2-7; D call uncertain. Germline assignment: CDR1 MDHEN and CDR2 SYDVKM. The CDR3 totals 14 residues. Trimming stripped 4 bases from V and 6 bases from J, with 16 bases between. The CDR3 protein is CASSYQSPVGEQYF. CDR3 DNA sequence: TGTGCCAGCAGTTACCAAAGTCCTGTGGGCGAGCAGTACTTC.

The chain employs TRBV20-1 and TRBJ2-5, with 11 positions matching TRBD2. CDR1 is DFQATT and CDR2 is SNEGSKA in the germline V gene (reference sequence). The J segment lost 1 base and the V segment lost 3 bases, leaving 4 bases of the junction unmatched. There are 15 residues in the CDR3. This CDR3 reads CSARLAGGLQETQYF. The CDR3 bases are TGCAGTGCTAGGCTAGCGGGGGGCCTCCAAGAGACCCAGTACTTC.

This chain connects TRBV24-1 to TRBJ2-1; TRBD2 matches at 9 bases. Germline CDR1 is KGHDR and CDR2 is SFDVKD. The CDR3 is 16 amino acids. The junction had 2 bases not matched to a gene; V was cut back by 2 bases and J by 1 base. The CDR3 DNA reads TGTGCCACCAGTGATTCCGCGGGAGGGTCCTACAATGAGCAGTTCTTC. Its translation is CATSDSAGGSYNEQFF.

The chain combines TRBV23-1 with TRBJ1-4, with D tentatively TRBD1 (5 bases). TRBV23-1 falls under the ORF class, with uncertain function. V gave up 2 bases and J gave up 0 bases, with 13 bases separating them. The CDR3 consists of 17 residues. CDR3 coding DNA: TGCGCCAGCAGTCAAAAAGACAGTACCGCAACTAATGAAAAACTGTTTTTT. It translates to CASSQKDSTATNEKLFF.

This clonotype was observed a few times. The V and J genes are TRBV9 and TRBJ2-3; 12 bases agree with TRBD2. Germline V gene sequence: CDR1 SGDLS, CDR2 YYNGEE. With V trimmed by 3 bases and J by 2 bases, 4 bases remained unmatched. The CDR3 runs to 16 residues. This chain's CDR3 is CASSARLAGATDTQYF. CDR3 nucleotides: TGTGCCAGCAGCGCCAGACTAGCGGGAGCCACAGATACGCAGTATTTT.

The CDR3: CATSRDLGQGWTQYF. CDR3 nucleotide sequence: TGTGCCACCAGCAGAGATTTGGGCCAGGGGTGGACCCAGTACTTC. The chain couples TRBV15 to TRBJ2-5, with D tentatively TRBD1 (6 bases). The length of the CDR3 is 15 residues. V was trimmed by 0 bases and J by 7 bases, leaving 15 bases between them. The germline V gene encodes CDR1 LNHNV and CDR2 YYDKDF (reference sequence).

The rearrangement links TRBV6-1 to TRBJ2-7, with D tentatively TRBD1 (7 bases). In germline, CDR1 is MNHNS, CDR2 SASEGT. V lost 6 bases and J lost 3, with 30 bases in between. This CDR3 has 19 amino acids. Here the CDR3 DNA reads TGTGCCAGCAGCCCCAATAAGGGGGCGTCCAGGAGGGTGGGCTACGAGCAGTACTTC. Its protein is CASSPNKGASRRVGYEQYF.

This chain connects TRBV30 to TRBJ2-3, with TRBD1 matching 8 bases. This CDR3 spans 13 amino acids. Germline V gives CDR1 GTSNPN, CDR2 SVGIG (reference sequence). After removal of 0 bases from V and 7 bases from J, the junction contained 3 bases not matched to a gene. The CDR3 DNA reads as TGTGCCTGGAGTGTATCAGGGGGCTATACGCAGTATTTT. Translation: CAWSVSGGYTQYF.

The chain employs TRBV11-2 and TRBJ1-2, with TRBD1 matching over 10 bases. V shed 4 bases, J shed 8 bases, and the junction held 10 bases outside the gene matches. Germline V gives CDR1 SGHAT, CDR2 FQNNGV. This CDR3 is built from 15 residues. CDR3 loop: CASSSPRDRGFGYTF. The CDR3, as DNA: TGTGCCAGCAGCTCACCGCGGGACAGGGGATTCGGCTACACCTTC.

This chain links TRBV25-1 with TRBJ2-3; D tentatively reads TRBD1 or TRBD2 (5 bases each). Germline values: CDR1 MGHDK, CDR2 SYGVNS. The CDR3 loop spans 14 amino acids. The germline V and J ends were trimmed by 8 bases and 0 bases, with 12 bases remaining between them. The DNA of the CDR3 is TGTGCCAGCTGGGGGACGCAAAGCACAGATACGCAGTATTTT. Protein product: CASWGTQSTDTQYF.

The CDR3 DNA reads as TGTGCCACCGGGGACTTTTCCGAGCAGTACTTC. This codes for CATGDFSEQYF. V and J are TRBV19 and TRBJ2-7; D possibly corresponds to TRBD2 (6 bases). Germline assignment: CDR1 LNHDA and CDR2 SQIVND (reference sequence). The V and J ends lost 10 bases and 6 bases respectively, with 13 bases between them. The CDR3 length is 11 residues. Together with reference TRBV19 and TRBJ2-7, the CDR3 gives the full variable domain: DGGITQSPKYLFRKEGQNVTLSCEQNLNHDAMYWYRQDPGQGLRLIYYSQIVNDFQKGDIAEGYSVSREKKESFPLTVTSAQKNPTAFYLCATGDFSEQYFGPGTRLTVT.

The CDR3 DNA sequence: TGTGCCAGCAGCTTAAGTCCAGTCCCGAACACTGAAGCTTTCTTT. As protein: CASSLSPVPNTEAFF. The chain uses TRBV7-2 and TRBJ1-1; D is undetermined. The germline V gene has CDR1 SGHTA and CDR2 FQGNSA. The CDR3 spans 15 residues. V gave up 2 bases and J gave up 1 base, with 11 bases separating them.

The chain carries TRBV19 and TRBJ2-5; D assignment may be TRBD1 or TRBD2 (5 bases each). The CDR3 covers 15 residues. CDR1 is LNHDA and CDR2 is SQIVND in the germline V gene (reference sequence). The V end was cut by 5 bases, the J end by 4 bases, with 17 bases between. This chain's CDR3 is CASSGGREPGETQYF. Here the CDR3 DNA reads TGTGCCAGTAGTGGTGGCAGGGAGCCAGGAGAGACCCAGTACTTC.

The J gene is TRBJ2-1, the V gene TRBV20-1; D is uncertain. The germline V gene encodes CDR1 DFQATT and CDR2 SNEGSKA (reference sequence). The CDR3 consists of 15 residues. V lost 1 base to trimming and J lost 5 bases, with 15 bases between them. CDR3 amino acids: CSARVQVRIDNEQFF. The DNA for the CDR3 is TGCAGTGCTAGAGTCCAAGTCCGTATCGACAATGAGCAGTTCTTC.

The gene calls are TRBV28 and TRBJ2-7, with a weak D call TRBD1 (6 bases). V gave up 6 bases and J gave up 4 bases, with 19 bases separating them. This CDR3 has 15 residues. Germline values: CDR1 MDHEN, CDR2 SYDVKM. The chain's CDR3 is CASSPGEGVGYEQYF. The DNA for the CDR3 is TGTGCCAGCAGCCCCGGCGAGGGGGTTGGGTACGAGCAGTACTTC.

The CDR3 nucleotides read TGTGCCAGCAGCCAAGATAGACGGGCTGGGAAGGGCAATGAGCAGTTCTTC. Translating gives CASSQDRRAGKGNEQFF. The gene calls are TRBV3-1 and TRBJ2-1; D is uncertain. Germline V gene sequence: CDR1 LGHDT, CDR2 YNNKEL (reference sequence). The CDR3 contains 17 residues. The V gene lost 0 bases and the J gene lost 6 bases, with 18 bases spanning the gap.

This chain joins TRBV25-1 and TRBJ1-1, with 9 bases aligning to TRBD1. The CDR3 consists of 17 residues. Germline V gene lookup returns CDR1 MGHDK and CDR2 SYGVNS. The V segment lost 3 bases and the J segment 10 bases; nucleotides outside the gene matches: 18. CDR3 nucleotides: TGTGCCAGCAGTGATTCACGGGGTTACACAGGGGGCTCAATAGCTTTCTTT. Its translation is CASSDSRGYTGGSIAFF.

Written as DNA, the CDR3 is TGTGCCTGGAACCCACAGGGCGGAGGTTTTTCACCCCTCCACTTT. Translating gives CAWNPQGGGFSPLHF. The chain is built from TRBV30 and TRBJ1-6; D is perhaps TRBD1 (6 bases). V was shortened by 4 bases and J by 9 bases, with 19 bases between the two germline ends. Germline V CDR1 and CDR2: GTSNPN, SVGIG (reference sequence). This CDR3 contains 15 residues.